Following are 8 T cell receptor beta chains from one sample sequenced in a study of cytomegalovirus exposure and HLA in healthy donors. In the PCR, 60 Vbeta and 13 Jbeta primers were used. Repertoires were generated with immunoSEQ multiplex PCR, while TCRdb's copy carries only in-frame clones and drops some. The sample lists tens of thousands of clones; roughly 80% were seen once. The sample consisted of PBMCs. These receptors were obtained from a woman aged 40 to 50 in good health and CMV-seropositive.

V gene TRBV5-5 combines with J gene TRBJ1-2, with a possible D match to TRBD1 (5 bases). The length of the CDR3 is 13 residues. V dropped 6 bases and J dropped 2 bases, with 11 bases sitting between them. Per the germline V gene, CDR1 is SGHKS and CDR2 is YYEKEE (reference sequence). The CDR3 DNA is TGTGCCAGCATTTTGACAGAGAACTATGGCTACACCTTC. As protein: CASILTENYGYTF.

V is TRBV18 and J is TRBJ1-2; D gene uncertain. V lost 6 bases to trimming and J lost 0 bases, with 14 bases between them. The CDR3 is made up of 15 amino acids. Per germline, CDR1 KGHSH and CDR2 LQKENI. In DNA form, the CDR3 reads TGTGCCAGCTCGAACACCCAGGAATCTAACTATGGCTACACCTTC. Translation gives CASSNTQESNYGYTF.

This rearrangement joins TRBV27 to TRBJ1-2; TRBD1 might be the D (5 bases). The CDR3 sequence is 13 residues long. V lost 4 bases, J lost 8 bases, and 14 bases lay in between. CDR1 is MNHEY and CDR2 is SMNVEV in the germline V gene (reference sequence). For the CDR3, the DNA is TGTGCCAGCAGTTCCCCGGGGGGAAGGGGCTACACCTTC. This gives the protein CASSSPGGRGYTF.

Of note for this clone: The sample has other DNA sequences that encode this CDR3 too. The rearrangement uses TRBV18 and TRBJ2-7; 9 bases align to TRBD1. CDR3 length equals 15 residues. Germline CDR1 and CDR2: KGHSH and LQKENI. The junction had 10 bases not matched to a gene; V was cut back by 6 bases and J by 4 bases. DNA for the CDR3: TGTGCCAGCTCGCGGATAGAACAGGGGGCTTACGAGCAGTACTTC. The encoded protein is CASSRIEQGAYEQYF.

The chain has TRBV7-2 and TRBJ1-5, with TRBD1 identical over 7 bases. CDR3 length equals 13 residues. Germline lookup yields CDR1 SGHTA and CDR2 FQGNSA. Trimming cost V 5 bases and J 6 bases; bases outside gene matches: 4. CDR3 protein: CASSPTGFQPQHF. The CDR3 bases are TGTGCCAGCAGCCCGACAGGGTTTCAGCCCCAGCATTTT.

The chain employs TRBV7-2 and TRBJ2-3; 10 bases map to TRBD2. V was pared by 5 bases and J by 1 base, with 15 bases of the junction left unmatched. Germline V gives CDR1 SGHTA, CDR2 FQGNSA. The CDR3 sequence is 19 residues long. In DNA form, the CDR3 reads TGTGCCAGCAGCCAGAGGGGCTGGGCTAGCGGGGGCCGCACAGATACGCAGTATTTT. Residues: CASSQRGWASGGRTDTQYF.

This rearrangement joins TRBV18 to TRBJ1-6, with no clear D. The CDR3 covers 13 residues. The V end lost 7 bases, the J end lost 0 bases, and 4 bases lay between the germline ends. CDR1 and CDR2 from the germline V gene are KGHSH and LQKENI. The CDR3 sequence is CASFSSYNSPLHF. The CDR3 bases are TGTGCCAGCTTTAGCTCCTATAATTCACCCCTCCACTTT.

The chain links TRBV19 to TRBJ1-1, with D perhaps matching TRBD1 (5 bases). The CDR3 runs to 15 residues. V lost 1 base and J 1 base, leaving 10 bases between the germline ends. From germline, CDR1 is LNHDA and CDR2 SQIVND (reference sequence). DNA of the CDR3: TGTGCCAGTAGTATAGCGGACAACCGGAACACTGAAGCTTTCTTT. Translated: CASSIADNRNTEAFF.